Listed below are T cell receptor beta chains from one sample, sequenced in a study of blood T cell repertoires in COVID-19. Only in-frame clones appear in the TCRdb table, and some are missing; sequencing was by immunoSEQ multiplex PCR. The sample carries 270,000 or so clones, approximately 91% recorded once. The sample was peripheral blood. Source of these receptors: a middle-aged woman who had recovered from COVID-19. Each CDR3 is given with its conserved first and last residue. The D gene is left open where the match is weak.

cdr3_aa cdr3_nt v_call d_call j_call
CAISEGRKRNPNSTDTQYF TGTGCCATCAGTGAGGGGAGGAAACGGAACCCTAATAGCACAGATACGCAGTATTTT TRBV10-3 . TRBJ2-3
CASSLAGGPGTGELFF TGTGCCAGCAGCTTAGCGGGAGGGCCGGGCACCGGGGAGCTGTTTTTT TRBV7-2 TRBD2 TRBJ2-2
CAWSSRQGAIYQPQHF TGTGCCTGGAGTTCACGACAGGGGGCGATTTATCAGCCCCAGCATTTT TRBV30 TRBD1 TRBJ1-5
CASSPEPGGGYGYTF TGTGCCAGCAGTCCTGAACCAGGGGGCGGGTATGGCTACACCTTC TRBV6-5 TRBD1 TRBJ1-2
CATIDRGHKETQYF TGTGCCACCATTGATCGGGGACACAAAGAGACCCAGTACTTC TRBV24-1 . TRBJ2-5
CASSINSGEETQYF TGTGCCAGCAGCATAAATAGCGGGGAAGAGACCCAGTACTTC TRBV7-2 TRBD2 TRBJ2-5
CASSPRYGNLQGDTEAFF TGTGCCAGCTCACCGAGGTATGGGAACCTTCAGGGGGACACTGAAGCTTTCTTT TRBV18 TRBD1 TRBJ1-1
CASSYATSRVYEQYF TGTGCCAGCAGTTACGCCACTAGCCGAGTCTACGAGCAGTACTTC TRBV6-5 . TRBJ2-7
CASSARLAGDLYNEQFF TGTGCCAGCAGTGCCAGACTAGCGGGAGACCTCTACAATGAGCAGTTCTTC TRBV6-1 TRBD2 TRBJ2-1
CASRGQSNQPQHF TGTGCCAGCAGGGGACAAAGCAATCAGCCCCAGCATTTT TRBV6-5 . TRBJ1-5
CASRPSPTGKGGQPQHF TGTGCCAGCAGGCCGAGCCCGACAGGGAAAGGGGGTCAGCCCCAGCATTTT TRBV28 TRBD1 TRBJ1-5
CASIGQATNEKLFF TGTGCCAGTATTGGACAGGCAACTAATGAAAAACTGTTTTTT TRBV19 TRBD1 TRBJ1-4
CASSGTGTRVGGELFF TGTGCCAGCAGTGGGACGGGGACTAGAGTGGGCGGGGAGCTGTTTTTT TRBV7-2 TRBD2 TRBJ2-2
CATSDPDISNQPQHF TGTGCCACCAGTGACCCTGACATAAGCAATCAGCCCCAGCATTTT TRBV24-1 . TRBJ1-5
CASSSWGLGYNEQFF TGTGCCAGCAGTTCCTGGGGACTTGGCTACAATGAGCAGTTCTTC TRBV25-1 . TRBJ2-1
CASSIQGLSGNTIYF TGTGCCAGTAGTATACAGGGCCTCTCTGGAAACACCATATATTTT TRBV19 . TRBJ1-3